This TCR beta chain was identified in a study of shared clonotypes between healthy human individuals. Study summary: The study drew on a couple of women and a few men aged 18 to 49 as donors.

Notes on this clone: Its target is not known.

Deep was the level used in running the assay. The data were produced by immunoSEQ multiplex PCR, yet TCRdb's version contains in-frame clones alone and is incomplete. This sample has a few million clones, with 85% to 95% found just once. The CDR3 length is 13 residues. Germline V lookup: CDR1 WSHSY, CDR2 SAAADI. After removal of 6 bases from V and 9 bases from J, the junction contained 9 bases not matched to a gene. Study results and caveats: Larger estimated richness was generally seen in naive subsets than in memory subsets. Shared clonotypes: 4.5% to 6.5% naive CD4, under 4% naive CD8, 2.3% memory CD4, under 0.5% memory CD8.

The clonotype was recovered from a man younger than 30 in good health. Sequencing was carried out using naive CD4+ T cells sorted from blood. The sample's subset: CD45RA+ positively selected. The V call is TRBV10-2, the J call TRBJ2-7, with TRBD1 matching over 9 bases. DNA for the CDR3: TGCGCCAGCAGAATGGGACAGGGAGCTGTGCAGTACTTC. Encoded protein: CASRMGQGAVQYF.